This TCR beta chain was obtained from a study of blood T cell repertoires in COVID-19. Overall study context: Researchers got acute and convalescent COVID-19 samples from the United States, Italy and Spain. T cells, B-cell-depleted T cells, or PBMCs supplied cDNA or gDNA.

This CDR3 is built from 15 residues. Trimming left V 2 bases short and J 1 base short, with 10 bases between. Germline assignment: CDR1 SGHRS and CDR2 YFSETQ. In the source study's methods: Reference gene primer amplification yielded estimated nucleated cell counts. Generated by immunoSEQ multiplex PCR, the TCRdb table keeps only in-frame clones and is missing some. V and J calls and clone size are as listed in that table; D and trimming were resolved from the DNA. The data show tens of thousands of clones, 75% to 95% seen once. Sequences were obtained from peripheral blood. The chain carries TRBV5-1 and TRBJ2-1; possibly TRBD2 for D (5 bases). The receptor was derived from a woman in her fifties or sixties in a cohort sampled during active COVID-19. The CDR3 bases are TGCGCCAGCAGCTTAAGCGGAACTTCCTACAATGAGCAGTTCTTC. It codes for CASSLSGTSYNEQFF.